This record covers a single TCR beta chain. Libraries were prepared by immunoSEQ multiplex PCR; TCRdb keeps only in-frame clonotypes and omits some of them. The table lists 40,000 to 55,000 clones, 85% to 95% of them singletons, with roughly 0.36% in the top ten. The CDR3 consists of 13 residues. From germline, CDR1 is SEHNR and CDR2 FQNEAQ (reference sequence). The ends lost 10 bases at V and 2 bases at J; junction bases unmatched: 7. This sample is drawn from a study of T cell changes during pregnancy in multiple sclerosis. This clonotype originated in a female donor with multiple sclerosis, enrolled in a pregnancy study. The gene calls are TRBV7-9 and TRBJ1-1; 7 positions match TRBD1. The sequenced sample was CD4+ T cells from peripheral blood mononuclear cells, obtained before pregnancy. CDR3 residues: CATGGGRNTEAFF. The CDR3 DNA is TGTGCCACGGGAGGGGGCAGAAACACTGAAGCTTTCTTT.